This paragraph reports one TCR beta chain. Its antigen is not known. TCRdb reanalyzed the 5' RACE reads, giving one entry per CDR3 protein sequence and no DNA. The table lists roughly 390,000 distinct CDR3 sequences. This entry comes from a study of T cells expressing NK-cell markers. Background on the study: Sequencing covered eight donors, seven HCMV-seropositive and one seronegative.

CDR3 length equals 14 residues. Study observations and caveats: In 5 to 7 donors, dominant CD3+CD56+NKG2C+ clones formed about 1.0-7.0% of CD8+ cells.

Sequenced material: blood T cells: a sorted CD56 or NKG2C T cell subset, CD4+ or CD8+ T cells, or bulk PBMC T cells (not recorded which). The receptor was derived from a man aged 18-75 years in good health. This chain joins TRBV12-3 or TRBV12-4 and TRBJ2-4; without DNA, the TCRdb call of TRBD1 cannot be checked. CDR3 in amino acids: CASSLTQGLNIQYF.